This TCR beta chain was observed in a study of blood T cell repertoires in COVID-19. Study context: Acute-phase and convalescent COVID-19 samples originated in the United States, Italy and Spain. PBMCs, B-cell-depleted T cells, or T cells were the source of the cDNA or gDNA that made up the material.

Original processing notes: Reference gene primers were amplified, and this amplification served to estimate nucleated cell counts. Assay used: immunoSEQ multiplex PCR; TCRdb lists only in-frame clones, some missing. D and trimming come from the DNA, and the V and J calls and clone size come from that table. The data show about 85,000 clones, with around 90% seen just once and approximately 2.3% held by the top ten. Sample: peripheral blood. The clonotype originates from a human donor with active COVID-19. The donor label of this sample is uncertain.

DNA of the CDR3: TGTGCCAGCAGCCAGGGCGCTGCCACTGAAGCTTTCTTT. It is translated as CASSQGAATEAFF. The chain is built from TRBV6-5 and TRBJ1-1, with TRBD1 as a possible D gene (5 bases). This CDR3 spans 13 amino acids. The germline V gene encodes CDR1 MNHEY and CDR2 SVGAGI. The V end was cut by 6 bases, the J end by 4 bases, with 12 bases between.